A selection of T cell receptor beta chains follows, all from one sample in a study of shared clonotypes between healthy human individuals. Sequencing used immunoSEQ multiplex PCR; TCRdb keeps in-frame clones, though not all of them. Found here are about 1.5 million clones, approximately 98% of them singletons; the top ten hold about 0.45%. The sequenced material came from naive CD4+ T cells sorted from blood. These receptors all stem from a man younger than 45 in good health. CDR3s include the opening cysteine and the closing phenylalanine or tryptophan. Fields, in order: D gene, V gene, J gene, clone size, CDR3 protein, CDR3 DNA. D genes are given only for firm matches. Not every row has a clone size; where given, it reads once, few, many or a size class.

D: TRBD1; V: TRBV10-3; J: TRBJ2-7; size: once; CDR3: CAISEAITGGSGLDEQYF; DNA: TGTGCCATCAGTGAGGCCATAACAGGGGGCTCCGGGTTAGACGAGCAGTACTTC
D: TRBD2; V: TRBV11-2; J: TRBJ2-2; size: .; CDR3: CASSSGPGLGYSGELFF; DNA: TGTGCCAGCAGCTCTGGGCCCGGACTAGGTTATTCCGGGGAGCTGTTTTTT
D: .; V: TRBV11-2; J: TRBJ2-1; size: .; CDR3: CASSPVGGANEQFF; DNA: TGTGCCAGCAGTCCGGTAGGGGGGGCCAATGAGCAGTTCTTC
D: .; V: TRBV7-2; J: TRBJ2-1; size: .; CDR3: CASSPPRLAWAYNEQFF; DNA: TGTGCCAGCAGCCCACCCCGTCTAGCGTGGGCCTACAATGAGCAGTTCTTC
D: .; V: TRBV7-9; J: TRBJ1-1; size: few; CDR3: CASTTTQANTEAFF; DNA: TGTGCCAGCACCACGACGCAGGCGAACACTGAAGCTTTCTTT
D: .; V: TRBV27; J: TRBJ2-7; size: .; CDR3: CASSRGWSSNEQYF; DNA: TGTGCCAGCAGCCGAGGTTGGTCGTCAAACGAGCAGTACTTC
D: .; V: TRBV1; J: TRBJ2-2; size: .; CDR3: CTSSQVRINTGELFF; DNA: TGCACCAGCAGCCAAGTCCGGATAAACACCGGGGAGCTGTTTTTT
D: TRBD2; V: TRBV5-1; J: TRBJ2-3; size: .; CDR3: CASSWPPSGRTTSTDTQYF; DNA: TGCGCCAGCAGCTGGCCCCCTAGCGGGAGGACTACTAGCACAGATACGCAGTATTTT
D: .; V: TRBV1; J: TRBJ2-7; size: .; CDR3: CTSSQLGGGTLQYEQYF; DNA: TGCACCAGCAGCCAACTGGGGGGCGGGACCCTTCAATACGAGCAGTACTTC
D: TRBD2; V: TRBV5-1; J: TRBJ2-5; size: .; CDR3: CASSLGTREETQYF; DNA: TGCGCCAGCAGCTTGGGGACTAGAGAGGAGACCCAGTACTTC
D: .; V: TRBV6-4; J: TRBJ2-3; size: .; CDR3: CASSPQPAGNTDTQYF; DNA: TGTGCCAGCAGCCCCCAACCAGCGGGCAACACAGATACGCAGTATTTT
D: .; V: TRBV10-3; J: TRBJ1-2; size: .; CDR3: CAINPGLDRSYGYTF; DNA: TGTGCCATCAATCCCGGCTTAGACAGGTCCTATGGCTACACCTTC
D: .; V: TRBV5-1; J: TRBJ1-3; size: .; CDR3: CASSLTGLGRAFSGNTIYF; DNA: TGCGCCAGCAGCTTGACAGGCCTGGGCCGAGCGTTCTCTGGAAACACCATATATTTT
D: TRBD1; V: TRBV7-8; J: TRBJ2-1; size: .; CDR3: CASSFRDRVVDEQFF; DNA: TGTGCCAGCAGCTTTCGGGACAGGGTGGTCGATGAGCAGTTCTTC
D: .; V: TRBV4-1; J: TRBJ2-1; size: .; CDR3: CASSQGPYNEQFF; DNA: TGCGCCAGCAGCCAAGGACCTTACAATGAGCAGTTCTTC
D: .; V: TRBV10-1; J: TRBJ2-3; size: .; CDR3: CASSDPGKAANTQYF; DNA: TGCGCCAGCAGTGATCCAGGGAAGGCAGCAAATACGCAGTATTTT
D: .; V: TRBV7-2; J: TRBJ1-3; size: .; CDR3: CASSLTTLRAGNTIYF; DNA: TGTGCCAGCAGCTTAACTACCCTCCGAGCTGGAAACACCATATATTTT
D: .; V: TRBV9; J: TRBJ2-1; size: .; CDR3: CASSVGPLLGILRENNEQFF; DNA: TGTGCCAGCAGCGTCGGACCTCTCCTAGGGATCTTACGGGAAAACAATGAGCAGTTCTTC
D: .; V: TRBV28; J: TRBJ1-1; size: .; CDR3: CASRPGLLGEAFF; DNA: TGTGCCAGCAGACCAGGGTTGTTGGGTGAAGCTTTCTTT
D: .; V: TRBV19; J: TRBJ2-7; size: .; CDR3: CASSKVTGDYEQYF; DNA: TGTGCCAGTAGTAAGGTAACAGGAGATTACGAGCAGTACTTC
D: .; V: TRBV10-2; J: TRBJ2-1; size: .; CDR3: CATLLTRTPTYNEQFF; DNA: TGCGCCACCCTATTGACAAGGACCCCAACCTACAATGAGCAGTTCTTC
D: TRBD1; V: TRBV9; J: TRBJ2-5; size: .; CDR3: CASSGIGTGAQETQYF; DNA: TGTGCCAGCAGCGGAATCGGGACAGGGGCCCAAGAGACCCAGTACTTC
D: TRBD1; V: TRBV5-4; J: TRBJ2-7; size: .; CDR3: CASSRQGANPWEQYF; DNA: TGTGCCAGCAGCCGACAGGGGGCAAATCCTTGGGAGCAGTACTTC
D: .; V: TRBV9; J: TRBJ2-6; size: once; CDR3: CASSVDGRAFSGANVLTF; DNA: TGTGCCAGCAGCGTAGATGGGCGGGCCTTCTCTGGGGCCAACGTCCTGACTTTC
D: .; V: TRBV7-2; J: TRBJ1-2; size: .; CDR3: CASSLDGGGGYTF; DNA: TGTGCCAGCAGCTTAGACGGGGGCGGTGGCTACACCTTC
D: TRBD2; V: TRBV28; J: TRBJ2-7; size: .; CDR3: CASSPPGGSYEQYF; DNA: TGTGCCAGCAGCCCCCCGGGGGGGAGCTACGAGCAGTACTTC